This TCR beta chain was identified during a study of cytomegalovirus exposure and HLA in healthy donors. Germline CDR1 is GTSNPN and CDR2 is SVGIG (reference sequence). The ends lost 7 bases at V and 3 bases at J; junction bases unmatched: 10. The CDR3 has 15 amino acids. The primer mix had 60 Vbeta and 13 Jbeta primers. The protocol was immunoSEQ multiplex PCR, while the TCRdb copy is restricted to in-frame clones and leaves out a portion. The table records 150,000 to 200,000 clones, roughly 80% of them present only once. This chain uses TRBV30 with TRBJ2-2, with 8 bases aligning to TRBD1. Sequencing was carried out using PBMCs. The TCR was taken from a man aged 30 to 45 in good health and CMV-seropositive. CDR3 protein: CAYHSGTGYTGELFF. CDR3 DNA: TGTGCCTACCACTCCGGGACAGGATACACCGGGGAGCTGTTTTTT.